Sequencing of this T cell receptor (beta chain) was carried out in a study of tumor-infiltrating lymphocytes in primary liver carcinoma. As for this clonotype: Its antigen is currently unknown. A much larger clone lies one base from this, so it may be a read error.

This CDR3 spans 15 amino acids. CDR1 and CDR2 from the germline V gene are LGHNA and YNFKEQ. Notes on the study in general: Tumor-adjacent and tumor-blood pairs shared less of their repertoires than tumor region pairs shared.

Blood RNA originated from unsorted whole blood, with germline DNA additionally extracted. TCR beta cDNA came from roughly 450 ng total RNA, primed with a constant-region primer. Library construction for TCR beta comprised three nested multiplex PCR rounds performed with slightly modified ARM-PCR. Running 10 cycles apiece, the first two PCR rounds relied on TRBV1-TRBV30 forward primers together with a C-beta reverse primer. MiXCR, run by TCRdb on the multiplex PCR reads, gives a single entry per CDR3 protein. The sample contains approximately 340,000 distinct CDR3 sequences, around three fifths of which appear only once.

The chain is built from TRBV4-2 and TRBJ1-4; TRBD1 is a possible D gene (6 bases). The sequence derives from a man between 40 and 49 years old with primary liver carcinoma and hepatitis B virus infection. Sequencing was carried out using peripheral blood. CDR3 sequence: CTSSGQPTSNEKLFF. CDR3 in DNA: TGTACCAGCAGCGGACAGCCGACTTCTAATGAAAAACTGTTTTTT.